Below are 18 T cell receptor beta chains sequenced from a single sample in a study of T cell repertoires in cytomegalovirus infection. These receptors' targets are unknown. TCRdb called the reads again in MiXCR, with one record for every CDR3 protein. Here the sample spans under 30,000 distinct CDR3 sequences, more than 20% being singletons. Sequenced here: CD8+ T cells from cultured PBMCs, sampled from culture after CMV antigen stimulation. The receptors originated from a human donor in good health (CMV status not recorded). Some clones in this sample may be carry-over from other donors' samples.

This clonotype was seen more than once but under ten times. The J gene is TRBJ1-3, the V gene TRBV20-1; the D is unclear. CDR1 and CDR2 (germline): DFQATT, SNEGSKA (reference sequence). The CDR3 extends over 16 amino acids. Trimming stripped 6 bases from V and 4 bases from J, with 22 bases between. The CDR3 nucleotides are TGCAGTGCATCACTCGGCGGAGGCTCCCGGGGAAACACCATATATTTT. This sequence encodes CSASLGGGSRGNTIYF.

J is TRBJ1-3 and V is TRBV20-1, with a weak D call TRBD1 (6 bases). Trimming removed 6 bases from V and 7 bases from J, with 16 bases in between. The CDR3 contains 13 residues. The germline CDR1 and CDR2 sequences are DFQATT and SNEGSKA (reference sequence). CDR3: CSAKGGGANTIYF. For the CDR3, the DNA is TGCAGTGCAAAGGGTGGGGGCGCGAACACCATATATTTT.

This clonotype was counted at least ten times. CDR3 in amino acids: CASSYSITGSTEAFF. CDR3 sequence (DNA): TGTGCCAGCAGTTACTCGATTACAGGATCCACTGAAGCTTTCTTT. The chain combines TRBV6-6 with TRBJ1-1; a weak D match, TRBD1 (5 bases). Germline lookup yields CDR1 MNHNY and CDR2 SVGAGI (reference sequence). The CDR3 has 15 amino acids. Trimming took off 0 bases at V and 4 bases at J, with 12 bases between the two ends.

This clonotype was seen only a few times. CDR3 DNA: TGCAGTGCTAGTTTGCCTCGGTGGGGGAGCAGCACAGATACGCAGTATTTT. This gives the protein CSASLPRWGSSTDTQYF. V is TRBV20-1 and J is TRBJ2-3, with D possibly called TRBD1 or TRBD2 (5 bases each). The germline V gene encodes CDR1 DFQATT and CDR2 SNEGSKA (reference sequence). V was trimmed by 3 bases and J by 0 bases, leaving 19 bases between them. CDR3 length equals 17 residues.

This clonotype was detected a few times. J is TRBJ1-1 and V is TRBV6-8, with 7 bases lining up with TRBD1. This CDR3 contains 16 residues. The germline CDR1 and CDR2 sequences are MNHGY and SAAAGT. The V gene end was trimmed by 6 bases and the J gene end by 1 base; junction bases not matched to a gene: 11. As DNA, the CDR3 is TGTGCCAGCAGGGTCCGGGACAGCGTTGGGAACACTGAAGCTTTCTTT. Amino acids: CASRVRDSVGNTEAFF.

There are many counts of this clonotype. The J gene is TRBJ2-3, the V gene TRBV6-6, with no clear D. The germline CDR1 and CDR2 sequences are MNHNY and SVGAGI (reference sequence). This CDR3 contains 12 residues. V was shortened by 6 bases and J by 3 bases, with 7 bases between the two germline ends. CDR3 sequence (DNA): TGTGCCAGCAGGATAGCAACAGATACGCAGTATTTT. The encoded protein is CASRIATDTQYF.

The rearrangement uses TRBV27 and TRBJ2-7; D remains unclear. The CDR3 length is 14 residues. Trimming shortened V by 7 bases and J by 7 bases, and 20 bases separated the two germline ends. Looked up from germline, CDR1 is MNHEY and CDR2 is SMNVEV (reference sequence). The CDR3 DNA is TGTGCCAGCACCCCACAAGGTCAGTTTACGGAGCAGTACTTC. This encodes CASTPQGQFTEQYF.

This clonotype was detected a few times. This chain uses TRBV6-5 with TRBJ1-1; D not certain. V was cut by 5 bases and J by 6 bases, with 16 bases left in between. The length of the CDR3 is 14 residues. Germline CDR1 reads MNHEY; CDR2 reads SVGAGI. Here the CDR3 DNA reads TGTGCCAGCAGTCCCCGACTTAGTAACCCTGAAGCTTTCTTT. As protein: CASSPRLSNPEAFF.

The V call is TRBV7-6, the J call TRBJ1-1; D uncertain. V shed 1 base and J shed 6 bases, with 9 bases lying between them. Germline-derived CDR1 and CDR2 are SGHVS and FNYEAQ. The CDR3 sequence is 13 residues long. The CDR3 DNA is TGTGCCAGCAGCTTAGTGCCGATCCCTGAAGCTTTCTTT. Translating gives CASSLVPIPEAFF.

The chain uses TRBV25-1 and TRBJ1-5; 7 positions match TRBD1. CDR1 MGHDK and CDR2 SYGVNS come from the germline V gene. The CDR3 contains 20 residues. Trimming cost V 10 bases and J 6 bases; bases outside gene matches: 30. The CDR3 is CAKCPVPDRTQTGCAQPQHF. CDR3 nucleotides: TGTGCCAAATGTCCGGTCCCAGACAGGACCCAGACAGGGTGTGCTCAGCCCCAGCATTTT.

This clonotype was seen more than once but under ten times. The chain uses TRBV6-5 and TRBJ2-3; D might be TRBD1 or TRBD2, each matching 6 bases. Looked up from germline, CDR1 is MNHEY and CDR2 is SVGAGI. CDR3 size: 16 residues. Between the trimmed V and J ends, which lost 5 bases and 1 base, there was a span of 16 bases. The CDR3 DNA reads TGTGCCAGCAGTACCGATGGGGGGCTAGGCACAGATACGCAGTATTTT. Translated: CASSTDGGLGTDTQYF.

The V and J genes are TRBV28 and TRBJ2-2; D unclear. This CDR3 is 12 amino acids long. The germline V and J ends were trimmed by 5 bases and 2 bases, with 3 bases remaining between them. Germline V gives CDR1 MDHEN, CDR2 SYDVKM. The CDR3 here is CASSINTGELFF. CDR3 DNA sequence: TGTGCCAGCAGTATAAACACCGGGGAGCTGTTTTTT.

In its sample, this clonotype was seen a few times. This chain connects TRBV9 to TRBJ1-5, with 10 bases aligning to TRBD1. Germline loops: CDR1 SGDLS, CDR2 YYNGEE. V dropped 2 bases and J dropped 2; count of bases not matched to a gene: 1. The CDR3 runs to 15 residues. As DNA, the CDR3 is TGTGCCAGCAGCGTTGGGACAGGGGGCAATCAGCCCCAGCATTTT. This codes for CASSVGTGGNQPQHF.

In the case of this clonotype: It may be a read error: a sequence one base away is much more abundant. This chain uses TRBV7-2 with TRBJ2-7, with a weak D call TRBD2 (6 bases). The CDR3 sequence is 15 residues long. V lost 4 bases and J lost 4, with 17 bases in between. Germline values: CDR1 SGHTA, CDR2 FQGNSA. CDR3 region: CASSSNLGGHYEQYF. Written as DNA, the CDR3 is TGTGCCAGCAGCTCCAATCTGGGGGGTCATTACGAGCAGTACTTC.

This clonotype appeared many times. The J gene is TRBJ2-3, the V gene TRBV11-2, with TRBD2 matching over 8 bases. Looked up from germline, CDR1 is SGHAT and CDR2 is FQNNGV. The trim removed 4 bases at V and 0 bases at J, leaving 6 bases unmatched. The CDR3 is 16 residues long. The CDR3 DNA reads as TGTGCCAGCAGCTCCATAGCGGGGATAAGCACAGATACGCAGTATTTT. Translated: CASSSIAGISTDTQYF.

V and J are TRBV28 and TRBJ1-5; 9 positions match TRBD1. The CDR3 length is 19 residues. Losses at the gene ends were 6 bases for V and 7 bases for J; bases not matched to a gene: 22. From germline, CDR1 is MDHEN and CDR2 SYDVKM. CDR3 amino acids: CASRRGTGPRRVPGQPQHF. In DNA form, the CDR3 reads TGTGCCAGCAGGCGGGGGACAGGGCCCCGAAGGGTCCCAGGGCAGCCCCAGCATTTT.

This clonotype occurred a few times. This chain links TRBV11-2 with TRBJ2-1; 12 bases are a match to TRBD2. CDR3 length: 16 amino acids. Unmatched junction bases numbered 6, after V lost 5 bases and J lost 4 bases. Germline V lookup: CDR1 SGHAT, CDR2 FQNNGV. The CDR3 coding sequence is TGTGCCAGCAGCCGCCAAACTAGCGGGGGGTACAATGAGCAGTTCTTC. As protein: CASSRQTSGGYNEQFF.

In its sample, this clonotype was seen many times. This rearrangement joins TRBV28 to TRBJ2-5; D assignment may be TRBD1 or TRBD2 (6 bases each). Germline V gene lookup returns CDR1 MDHEN and CDR2 SYDVKM. This CDR3 comprises 13 residues. As DNA, the CDR3 is TGTGCTGCGCGACAGGCGGGGAGGGAGACCCAGTACTTC. Its protein is CAARQAGRETQYF.